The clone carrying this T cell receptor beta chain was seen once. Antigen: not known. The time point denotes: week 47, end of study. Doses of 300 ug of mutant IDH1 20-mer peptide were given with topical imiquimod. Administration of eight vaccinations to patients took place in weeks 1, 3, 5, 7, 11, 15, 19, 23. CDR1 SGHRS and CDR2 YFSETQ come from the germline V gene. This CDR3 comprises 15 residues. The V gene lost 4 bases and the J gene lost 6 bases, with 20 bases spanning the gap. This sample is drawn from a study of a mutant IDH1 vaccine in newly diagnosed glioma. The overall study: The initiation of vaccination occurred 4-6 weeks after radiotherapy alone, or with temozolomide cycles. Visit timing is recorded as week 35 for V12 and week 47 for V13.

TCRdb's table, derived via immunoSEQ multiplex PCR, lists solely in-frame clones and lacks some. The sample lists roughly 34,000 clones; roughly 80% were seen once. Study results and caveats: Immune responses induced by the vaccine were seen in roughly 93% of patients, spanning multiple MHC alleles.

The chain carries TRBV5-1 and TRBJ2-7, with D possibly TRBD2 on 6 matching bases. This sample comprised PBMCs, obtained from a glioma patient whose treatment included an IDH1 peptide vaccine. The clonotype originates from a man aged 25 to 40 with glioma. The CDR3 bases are TGCGCCAGCAGCGCGGATTGGACGGGAGTTACCGAGCAGTACTTC. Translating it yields CASSADWTGVTEQYF.